This T cell receptor beta chain was found in a study of T cell responses to AZD1222 COVID-19 vaccine. Findings of the study overall: Spike was spanned by vaccine-associated CD4 TCRs, with dominance at 160-218 and 743-854. Reportedly, nearly half of unique spike TCRs recognized epitopes outside B.1.351/B.1.1.7 mutations. Baseline testing showed seropositivity in only a handful of AZD1222 recipients.

On this clone: Its antigen remains unknown.

TCRdb's table, derived via immunoSEQ multiplex PCR, lists solely in-frame clones and lacks some. The sample gives 150,000 to 200,000 clones, almost 95% of which show up once; more than 9% is in the top ten. The sequence was collected from an adult in good health. This sample comprised peripheral blood, obtained on day 0 of AZD1222 vaccination.

The CDR3 reads CASSFSGWSNQPQHF. The CDR3 DNA reads TGTGCCAGCAGTTTTTCGGGGTGGAGCAATCAGCCCCAGCATTTT. V and J are TRBV27 and TRBJ1-5, with D hard to call. Germline V gene data show CDR1 as MNHEY and CDR2 as SMNVEV (reference sequence). V lost 3 bases and J 1 base, leaving 10 bases between the germline ends. The CDR3 has 15 residues.